This T cell receptor (beta chain) was sequenced in a study of breast tumors, draining lymph nodes, adjacent tissues. This clonotype was detected ten times or more. TCRdb analysed the multiplex PCR reads with MiXCR anew, one entry per CDR3 protein. Altogether about 130,000 distinct CDR3 sequences are present, about 20% being singletons, with the ten largest covering over 3%. Samples came from axillary lymph nodes draining the breast cancer. Germline CDR1 and CDR2: MNHNY and SVGAGI (reference sequence). Trimming cost V 6 bases and J 8 bases, with 16 bases left between them. The CDR3 has 13 residues. The chain links TRBV6-6 to TRBJ1-2; no clear D. What was sequenced was axillary lymph node tissue. This clonotype was sampled from a female donor with breast cancer. Some clones in this sample may be carry-over from other donors' samples. The CDR3 DNA reads TGTGCCAGCAGAACCATGTCGGGTGACGGCTACACCTTC. This translates into CASRTMSGDGYTF.